The present T cell receptor (beta chain) was sequenced within a study of graft-versus-host responses after intestinal transplantation. About the study: Uniformly, recipients were administered anti-thymocyte globulin induction with subsequent tacrolimus and steroids for around 3 years.

CDR3 length: 14 amino acids. Unmatched junction bases numbered 6, after V lost 4 bases and J lost 3 bases. In germline, CDR1 is SNHLY, CDR2 FYNNEI. Irradiated stimulators labeled with violet dye, 200,000 in number, were plated with 200,000 CFSE-labeled responders. Some clones are missing from TCRdb's copy, which holds only in-frame ones; the method was immunoSEQ multiplex PCR. The sample carries 13,000 or so clones, over 30% recorded once. Study-wide findings and caveats: Allograft graft-versus-host to host-versus-graft clonal ratios ran high in patients with graft-donor T cell macrochimerism. There were GvH clones found in recipient marrow, and some of them appeared first in ileum or blood.

The sequence derives from a human patient who received an intestinal transplant. The sample consisted of alloreactive CD4+ T cells from a mixed lymphocyte reaction culture, taken before intestinal transplant. The subset here: CFSE-low proliferating T cells sorted from roughly 6-day pre-transplant mixed lymphocyte reaction (GvH or HvG direction). The genes are TRBV2 and TRBJ2-7, with TRBD1 matching over 7 bases. The CDR3 sequence is CASSGQGHIYEQYF. The CDR3 DNA follows: TGTGCCAGCAGTGGACAGGGTCACATCTACGAGCAGTACTTC.